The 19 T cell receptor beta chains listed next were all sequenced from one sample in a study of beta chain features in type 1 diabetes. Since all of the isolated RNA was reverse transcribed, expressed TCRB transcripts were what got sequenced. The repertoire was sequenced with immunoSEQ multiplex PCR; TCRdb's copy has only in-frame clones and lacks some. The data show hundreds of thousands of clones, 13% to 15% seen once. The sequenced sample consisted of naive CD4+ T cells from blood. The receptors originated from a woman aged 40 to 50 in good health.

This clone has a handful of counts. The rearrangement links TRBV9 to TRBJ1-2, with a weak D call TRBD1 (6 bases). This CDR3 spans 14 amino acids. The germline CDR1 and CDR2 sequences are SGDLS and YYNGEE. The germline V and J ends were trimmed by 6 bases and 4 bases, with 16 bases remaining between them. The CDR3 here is CASTGAGSGYGYTF. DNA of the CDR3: TGTGCCAGCACAGGGGCAGGGTCCGGCTATGGCTACACCTTC.

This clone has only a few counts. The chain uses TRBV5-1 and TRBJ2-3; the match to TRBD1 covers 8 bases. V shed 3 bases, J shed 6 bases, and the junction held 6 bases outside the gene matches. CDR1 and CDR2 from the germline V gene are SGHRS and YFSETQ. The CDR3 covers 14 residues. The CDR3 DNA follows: TGCGCCAGCAGCTATACAGACAGGGGTGATACGCAGTATTTT. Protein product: CASSYTDRGDTQYF.

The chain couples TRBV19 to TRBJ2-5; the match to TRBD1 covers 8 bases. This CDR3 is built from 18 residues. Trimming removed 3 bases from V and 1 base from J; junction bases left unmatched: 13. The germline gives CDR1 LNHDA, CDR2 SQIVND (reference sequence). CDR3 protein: CASSIGQGLGFRQETQYF. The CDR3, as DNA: TGTGCCAGTAGTATTGGACAGGGATTAGGGTTCCGCCAAGAGACCCAGTACTTC.

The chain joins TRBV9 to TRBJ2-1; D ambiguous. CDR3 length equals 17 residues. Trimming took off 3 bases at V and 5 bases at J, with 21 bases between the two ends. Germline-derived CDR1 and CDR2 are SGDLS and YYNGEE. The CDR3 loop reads CASSAPRRVASNNEQFF. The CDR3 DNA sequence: TGTGCCAGCAGCGCCCCGAGACGGGTAGCATCCAACAATGAGCAGTTCTTC.

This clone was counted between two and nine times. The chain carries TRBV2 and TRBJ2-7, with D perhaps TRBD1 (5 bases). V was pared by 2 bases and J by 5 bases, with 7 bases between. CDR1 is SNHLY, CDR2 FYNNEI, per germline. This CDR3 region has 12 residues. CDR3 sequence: CASSEQGNEQYF. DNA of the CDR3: TGTGCCAGCAGTGAACAGGGAAACGAGCAGTACTTC.

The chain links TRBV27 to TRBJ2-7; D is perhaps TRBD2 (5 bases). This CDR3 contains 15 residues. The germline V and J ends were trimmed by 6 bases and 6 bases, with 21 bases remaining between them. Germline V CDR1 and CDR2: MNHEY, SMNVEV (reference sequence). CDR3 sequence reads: CASSQMAIPGGEQYF. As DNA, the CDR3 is TGTGCCAGCAGCCAAATGGCGATTCCTGGAGGCGAGCAGTACTTC.

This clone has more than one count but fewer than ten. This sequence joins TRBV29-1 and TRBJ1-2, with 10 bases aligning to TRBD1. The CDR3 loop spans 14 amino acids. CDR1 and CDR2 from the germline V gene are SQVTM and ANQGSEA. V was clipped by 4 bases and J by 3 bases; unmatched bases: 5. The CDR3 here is CSVGPGQGDYGYTF. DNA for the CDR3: TGCAGCGTTGGACCCGGACAGGGGGACTATGGCTACACCTTC.

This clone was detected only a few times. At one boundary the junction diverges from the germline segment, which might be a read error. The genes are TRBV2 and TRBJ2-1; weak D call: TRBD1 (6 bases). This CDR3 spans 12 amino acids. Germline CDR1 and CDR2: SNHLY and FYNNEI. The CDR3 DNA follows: TGTGCCAGCAGGGGGTGGGCCCAGGGACACCTCTTC. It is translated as CASRGWAQGHLF.

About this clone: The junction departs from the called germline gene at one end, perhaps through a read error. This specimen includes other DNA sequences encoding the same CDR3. CDR3 protein: CASSQSPWRGAEETQYF. The CDR3 bases are TGCGCCAGCAGCCAAAGCCCCTGGCGGGGCGCGGAAGAGACCCAGTACTTC. The chain is built from TRBV7-2 and TRBJ2-5; TRBD2 might be the D (6 bases). CDR1 is SGHTA and CDR2 is FQGNSA in the germline V gene. This CDR3 contains 17 residues.

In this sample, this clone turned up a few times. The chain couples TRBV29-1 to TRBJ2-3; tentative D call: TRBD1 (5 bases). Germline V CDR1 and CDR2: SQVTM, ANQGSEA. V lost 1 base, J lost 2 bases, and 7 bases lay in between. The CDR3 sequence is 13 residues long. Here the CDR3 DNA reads TGCAGCGTTGAAGGACAGTACACAGATACGCAGTATTTT. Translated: CSVEGQYTDTQYF.

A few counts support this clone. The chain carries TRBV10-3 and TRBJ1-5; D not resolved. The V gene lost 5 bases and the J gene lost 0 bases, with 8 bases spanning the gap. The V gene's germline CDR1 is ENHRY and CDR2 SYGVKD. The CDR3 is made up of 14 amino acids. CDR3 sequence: CAISRGNSNQPQHF. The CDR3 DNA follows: TGTGCCATCAGTCGAGGGAATAGCAATCAGCCCCAGCATTTT.

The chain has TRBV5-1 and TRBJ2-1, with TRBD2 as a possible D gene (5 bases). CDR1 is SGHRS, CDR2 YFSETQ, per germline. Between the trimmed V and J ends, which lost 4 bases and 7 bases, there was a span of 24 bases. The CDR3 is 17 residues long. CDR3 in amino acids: CASSKSGSGLGNNEQFF. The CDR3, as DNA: TGCGCCAGCAGCAAATCTGGGAGCGGCCTGGGCAATAATGAGCAGTTCTTC.

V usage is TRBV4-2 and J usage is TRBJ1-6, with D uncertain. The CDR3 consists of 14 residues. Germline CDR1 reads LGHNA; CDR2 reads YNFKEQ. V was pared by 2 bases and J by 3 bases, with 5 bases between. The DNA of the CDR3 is TGTGCCAGCAGCCAATACAGCTATAATTCACCCCTCCACTTT. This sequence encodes CASSQYSYNSPLHF.

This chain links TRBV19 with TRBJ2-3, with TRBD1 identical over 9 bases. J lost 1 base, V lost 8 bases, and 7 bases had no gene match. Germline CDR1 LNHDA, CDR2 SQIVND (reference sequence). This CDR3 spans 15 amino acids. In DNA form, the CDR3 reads TGTGCCAGTTCTACAGGGGGCGCCGGCACAGATACGCAGTATTTT. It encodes CASSTGGAGTDTQYF.

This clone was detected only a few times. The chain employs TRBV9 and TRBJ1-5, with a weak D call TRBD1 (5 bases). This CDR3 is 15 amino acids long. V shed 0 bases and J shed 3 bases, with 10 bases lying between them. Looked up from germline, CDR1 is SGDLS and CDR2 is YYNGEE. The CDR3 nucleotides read TGTGCCAGCAGCGTAGGGAGGGGAGACAATCAGCCCCAGCATTTT. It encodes CASSVGRGDNQPQHF. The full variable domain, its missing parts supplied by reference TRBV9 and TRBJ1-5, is DSGVTQTPKHLITATGQRVTLRCSPRSGDLSVYWYQQSLDQGLQFLIQYYNGEERAKGNILERFSAQQFPDLHSELNLSSLELGDSALYFCASSVGRGDNQPQHFGDGTRLSIL.

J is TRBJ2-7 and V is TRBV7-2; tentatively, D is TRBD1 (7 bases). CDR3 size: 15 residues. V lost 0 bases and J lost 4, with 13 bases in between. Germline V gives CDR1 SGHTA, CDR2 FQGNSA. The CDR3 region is CASSLATGRTYEQYF. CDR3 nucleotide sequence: TGTGCCAGCAGCTTAGCGACAGGGAGGACGTACGAGCAGTACTTC.

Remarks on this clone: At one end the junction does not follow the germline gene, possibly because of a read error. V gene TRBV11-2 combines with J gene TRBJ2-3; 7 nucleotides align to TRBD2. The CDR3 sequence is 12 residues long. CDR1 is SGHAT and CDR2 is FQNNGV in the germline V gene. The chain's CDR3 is CASSLGGAGFHF. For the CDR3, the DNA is TGTGCCAGCAGCTTAGGAGGAGCGGGGTTTCATTTT.

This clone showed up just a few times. CDR3 in DNA: TGTGCCAGCAGTCGGACAGGGGTAGCCTACGAGCAGTACTTC. Translating gives CASSRTGVAYEQYF. J is TRBJ2-7 and V is TRBV2; 9 nucleotides agree with TRBD1. This CDR3 spans 14 amino acids. V trimming: 5 bases; J trimming: 2 bases; junction bases outside the gene matches: 4. CDR1 SNHLY and CDR2 FYNNEI come from the germline V gene.

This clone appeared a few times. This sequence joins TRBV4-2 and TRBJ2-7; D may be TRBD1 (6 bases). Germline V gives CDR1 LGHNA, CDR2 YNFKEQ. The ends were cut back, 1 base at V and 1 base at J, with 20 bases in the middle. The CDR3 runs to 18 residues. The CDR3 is CASSQGSERGGISYEQYF. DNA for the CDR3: TGTGCCAGCAGCCAAGGATCCGAAAGAGGGGGTATTTCCTACGAGCAGTACTTC.